A single sample gave rise to the 18 T cell receptor beta chains below, sequenced in a study of regulatory T cells in long-lasting Graves disease. Arm-PCR of CDR3 regions and iRepertoire HTBI primers were the basis on which TCR beta libraries were built. MiXCR, run by TCRdb on the multiplex PCR reads, gives a single entry per CDR3 protein. The sample carries some 490,000 distinct CDR3 sequences, more than 10% recorded once. Time point in this sample: newly diagnosed GD, antithyroid drugs for less than 3 months. With RNA extracted from PBMCs as input, the TCR library was made. In addition, the sample was reused for a study of T cells in Graves' hyperthyroidism and ophthalmopathy.

The sequenced sample was peripheral blood mononuclear cells (PBMCs), obtained at new diagnosis, from a patient treated with antithyroid drugs. These receptors were obtained from a woman aged 25 to 39 with Graves disease.

At least ten counts were recorded for this clonotype. V and J are TRBV27 and TRBJ1-1; D gene unclear. Between the trimmed V and J ends, which lost 1 base and 3 bases, there was a span of 9 bases. The germline V gene encodes CDR1 MNHEY and CDR2 SMNVEV (reference sequence). This CDR3 is built from 14 residues. Written as DNA, the CDR3 is TGTGCCAGCAGTTTATATGAACACTACACTGAAGCTTTCTTT. Protein product: CASSLYEHYTEAFF.

There are many counts of this clonotype. In DNA form, the CDR3 reads TGTGCCGCTCGAGTTTCCGGGACAGGGACCTACAATGAGCAGTTCTTC. This gives the protein CAARVSGTGTYNEQFF. The rearrangement joins TRBV6-2 or TRBV6-3 to TRBJ2-1; 9 bases fit TRBD1. The CDR3 contains 16 residues. The ends lost 11 bases at V and 2 bases at J; junction bases unmatched: 13. CDR1 is MNHEY and CDR2 is SVGEGT in the germline V gene.

The V and J genes are TRBV6-5 and TRBJ2-1; D is ambiguous. Germline V gene data show CDR1 as MNHEY and CDR2 as SVGAGI. Trimming cost V 0 bases and J 7 bases, with 10 bases left between them. The CDR3 is made up of 14 amino acids. The CDR3 DNA is TGTGCCAGCAGTTACTCGCGTGGGTGGAATGAGCAGTTCTTC. It specifies CASSYSRGWNEQFF.

This clonotype was recorded many times. The chain carries TRBV27 and TRBJ2-2; D may be TRBD1 (5 bases). Germline CDR1 MNHEY, CDR2 SMNVEV (reference sequence). The CDR3 contains 19 residues. The V end lost 4 bases, the J end lost 6 bases, and 27 bases lay between the germline ends. The CDR3 DNA reads TGTGCCAGCAGTTCCAAGCTACCTAGGGGCGGTTATTTCGCCGGGGAGCTGTTTTTT. It encodes CASSSKLPRGGYFAGELFF.

This clonotype came up many times. The rearrangement uses TRBV2 and TRBJ2-4; D unclear. The germline CDR1 and CDR2 sequences are SNHLY and FYNNEI. V dropped 6 bases and J dropped 5 bases, with 8 bases sitting between them. The CDR3 spans 12 residues. The CDR3 nucleotides read TGTGCCAGCAGAAACTATCAAAACATTCAGTACTTC. Translated: CASRNYQNIQYF.

The chain employs TRBV7-6 and TRBJ2-5; D perhaps matches TRBD1 (6 bases). V shed 4 bases and J shed 3 bases, with 12 bases lying between them. Germline V lookup: CDR1 SGHVS, CDR2 FNYEAQ. The CDR3 covers 14 residues. In DNA, the CDR3 is TGTGCCAGCAGCTACCCGGGACAAAAAGAGACCCAGTACTTC. Residues: CASSYPGQKETQYF.

This clonotype was seen at least ten times. This chain joins TRBV2 and TRBJ2-7; D uncertain. V was cut by 7 bases and J by 3 bases, with 19 bases left in between. CDR1 and CDR2 from the germline V gene are SNHLY and FYNNEI. This CDR3 is built from 15 residues. CDR3: CASTPQSGTFYEQYF. The CDR3 DNA is TGTGCCAGCACTCCCCAATCTGGAACCTTCTACGAGCAGTACTTC.

This clonotype has at least ten counts. This chain links TRBV30 with TRBJ1-1; a possible D gene is TRBD1 (5 bases). This CDR3 contains 14 residues. CDR1 is GTSNPN, CDR2 SVGIG, per germline (reference sequence). Trimming took off 5 bases at V and 0 bases at J, with 13 bases between the two ends. This chain's CDR3 is CAWGPGHVNTEAFF. Written as DNA, the CDR3 is TGTGCCTGGGGCCCCGGACACGTGAACACTGAAGCTTTCTTT.

This clonotype showed up many times. The junction departs from the called germline gene at one end, perhaps through a read error. The gene calls are TRBV7-9 and TRBJ1-2, with a possible D match to TRBD1 (6 bases). This CDR3 has 14 residues. The germline V gene has CDR1 SEHNR and CDR2 FQNEAQ (reference sequence). The CDR3 nucleotides are TGTGCCAGCAGCCCACCCAAGGACAGTCGGTTCTGGGCCTTC. It encodes CASSPPKDSRFWAF.

This clonotype was counted ten times or more. The chain has TRBV7-3 and TRBJ2-1, with D tentatively TRBD2 (6 bases). The CDR3 length is 16 residues. Germline CDR1 reads SGHTA; CDR2 reads FQGTGA. V was cut by 5 bases and J by 4 bases, with 18 bases left in between. Here the CDR3 DNA reads TGTGCCAGCAGCCCAACACGGGGGATAGGGTACAATGAGCAGTTCTTC. It codes for CASSPTRGIGYNEQFF.

This clonotype was found many times. The chain combines TRBV20-1 with TRBJ2-7; D tentatively reads TRBD1 or TRBD2 (5 bases each). The V gene's germline CDR1 is DFQATT and CDR2 SNEGSKA (reference sequence). CDR3 length: 13 amino acids. Trimming stripped 3 bases from V and 0 bases from J, with 9 bases between. This chain's CDR3 is CSARGVTSYEQYF. The CDR3 DNA sequence: TGCAGTGCTAGGGGGGTTACCTCCTACGAGCAGTACTTC.

This clonotype was recorded a few times. The gene calls are TRBV29-1 and TRBJ1-2; 7 positions agree with TRBD1. After removal of 6 bases from V and 6 bases from J, the junction contained 10 bases not matched to a gene. The CDR3 contains 13 residues. Germline V gives CDR1 SQVTM, CDR2 ANQGSEA. CDR3 loop: CSVGEGASDGYTF. CDR3 in DNA: TGCAGCGTCGGGGAGGGGGCTTCGGATGGCTACACCTTC.

This clonotype appeared many times. This sequence joins TRBV10-1 and TRBJ2-7, with TRBD2 matching over 7 bases. The CDR3 spans 16 residues. Germline lookup yields CDR1 WNHNN and CDR2 SYGVQD (reference sequence). V lost 6 bases to trimming and J lost 3 bases; unmatched junction nucleotides: 14. The CDR3 is CASSERGVTDGYEQYF. The CDR3 nucleotides read TGCGCCAGCAGCGAGCGGGGCGTTACGGACGGCTACGAGCAGTACTTC.

Ten or more counts support this clonotype. The CDR3 here is CSVADSAREQYF. DNA for the CDR3: TGCAGCGTGGCGGACAGTGCCAGGGAGCAGTACTTC. This chain links TRBV29-1 with TRBJ2-7, with a possible D match to TRBD1 (6 bases). V was shortened by 6 bases and J by 7 bases, with 16 bases between the two germline ends. Germline V gene sequence: CDR1 SQVTM, CDR2 ANQGSEA. The CDR3 runs 12 residues.

The rearrangement links TRBV6-1 to TRBJ2-5; D is ambiguous. The CDR3 is 13 amino acids. V lost 1 base, J lost 4 bases, and 7 bases lay in between. Germline V gives CDR1 MNHNS, CDR2 SASEGT. CDR3 loop: CASSEEEIETQYF. CDR3 coding DNA: TGTGCCAGCAGTGAAGAAGAGATAGAGACCCAGTACTTC.

This clonotype was counted many times. V usage is TRBV10-2 and J usage is TRBJ2-7, with D hard to call. The CDR3 runs to 13 residues. V lost 7 bases and J 3 bases, leaving 13 bases between the germline ends. The germline CDR1 and CDR2 sequences are WSHSY and SAAADI. The CDR3 DNA follows: TGCGCCAGCATAAGAGAAGGGATCTACGAGCAGTACTTC. Protein: CASIREGIYEQYF.

A remark on this clonotype: One junction end disagrees with the germline gene, perhaps due to a read error. CDR3 loop: CASSAGTLGNEQLF. The CDR3 bases are TGTGCCAGCAGCGCCGGGACATTGGGGAATGAGCAGCTCTTC. V is TRBV9 and J is TRBJ2-1, with TRBD1 as a possible D gene (6 bases). Germline assignment: CDR1 SGDLS and CDR2 YYNGEE. The CDR3 is made up of 14 amino acids.

This clonotype was counted at least ten times. The chain couples TRBV19 to TRBJ1-2; 10 nucleotides match TRBD1. V lost 5 bases and J lost 8; bases outside the gene matches: 14. Germline CDR1 is LNHDA and CDR2 is SQIVND (reference sequence). The CDR3 has 16 residues. CDR3 amino acids: CASSPRPGTGESGYTF. In DNA form, the CDR3 reads TGTGCCAGTAGTCCACGCCCCGGGACAGGGGAGAGCGGCTACACCTTC.